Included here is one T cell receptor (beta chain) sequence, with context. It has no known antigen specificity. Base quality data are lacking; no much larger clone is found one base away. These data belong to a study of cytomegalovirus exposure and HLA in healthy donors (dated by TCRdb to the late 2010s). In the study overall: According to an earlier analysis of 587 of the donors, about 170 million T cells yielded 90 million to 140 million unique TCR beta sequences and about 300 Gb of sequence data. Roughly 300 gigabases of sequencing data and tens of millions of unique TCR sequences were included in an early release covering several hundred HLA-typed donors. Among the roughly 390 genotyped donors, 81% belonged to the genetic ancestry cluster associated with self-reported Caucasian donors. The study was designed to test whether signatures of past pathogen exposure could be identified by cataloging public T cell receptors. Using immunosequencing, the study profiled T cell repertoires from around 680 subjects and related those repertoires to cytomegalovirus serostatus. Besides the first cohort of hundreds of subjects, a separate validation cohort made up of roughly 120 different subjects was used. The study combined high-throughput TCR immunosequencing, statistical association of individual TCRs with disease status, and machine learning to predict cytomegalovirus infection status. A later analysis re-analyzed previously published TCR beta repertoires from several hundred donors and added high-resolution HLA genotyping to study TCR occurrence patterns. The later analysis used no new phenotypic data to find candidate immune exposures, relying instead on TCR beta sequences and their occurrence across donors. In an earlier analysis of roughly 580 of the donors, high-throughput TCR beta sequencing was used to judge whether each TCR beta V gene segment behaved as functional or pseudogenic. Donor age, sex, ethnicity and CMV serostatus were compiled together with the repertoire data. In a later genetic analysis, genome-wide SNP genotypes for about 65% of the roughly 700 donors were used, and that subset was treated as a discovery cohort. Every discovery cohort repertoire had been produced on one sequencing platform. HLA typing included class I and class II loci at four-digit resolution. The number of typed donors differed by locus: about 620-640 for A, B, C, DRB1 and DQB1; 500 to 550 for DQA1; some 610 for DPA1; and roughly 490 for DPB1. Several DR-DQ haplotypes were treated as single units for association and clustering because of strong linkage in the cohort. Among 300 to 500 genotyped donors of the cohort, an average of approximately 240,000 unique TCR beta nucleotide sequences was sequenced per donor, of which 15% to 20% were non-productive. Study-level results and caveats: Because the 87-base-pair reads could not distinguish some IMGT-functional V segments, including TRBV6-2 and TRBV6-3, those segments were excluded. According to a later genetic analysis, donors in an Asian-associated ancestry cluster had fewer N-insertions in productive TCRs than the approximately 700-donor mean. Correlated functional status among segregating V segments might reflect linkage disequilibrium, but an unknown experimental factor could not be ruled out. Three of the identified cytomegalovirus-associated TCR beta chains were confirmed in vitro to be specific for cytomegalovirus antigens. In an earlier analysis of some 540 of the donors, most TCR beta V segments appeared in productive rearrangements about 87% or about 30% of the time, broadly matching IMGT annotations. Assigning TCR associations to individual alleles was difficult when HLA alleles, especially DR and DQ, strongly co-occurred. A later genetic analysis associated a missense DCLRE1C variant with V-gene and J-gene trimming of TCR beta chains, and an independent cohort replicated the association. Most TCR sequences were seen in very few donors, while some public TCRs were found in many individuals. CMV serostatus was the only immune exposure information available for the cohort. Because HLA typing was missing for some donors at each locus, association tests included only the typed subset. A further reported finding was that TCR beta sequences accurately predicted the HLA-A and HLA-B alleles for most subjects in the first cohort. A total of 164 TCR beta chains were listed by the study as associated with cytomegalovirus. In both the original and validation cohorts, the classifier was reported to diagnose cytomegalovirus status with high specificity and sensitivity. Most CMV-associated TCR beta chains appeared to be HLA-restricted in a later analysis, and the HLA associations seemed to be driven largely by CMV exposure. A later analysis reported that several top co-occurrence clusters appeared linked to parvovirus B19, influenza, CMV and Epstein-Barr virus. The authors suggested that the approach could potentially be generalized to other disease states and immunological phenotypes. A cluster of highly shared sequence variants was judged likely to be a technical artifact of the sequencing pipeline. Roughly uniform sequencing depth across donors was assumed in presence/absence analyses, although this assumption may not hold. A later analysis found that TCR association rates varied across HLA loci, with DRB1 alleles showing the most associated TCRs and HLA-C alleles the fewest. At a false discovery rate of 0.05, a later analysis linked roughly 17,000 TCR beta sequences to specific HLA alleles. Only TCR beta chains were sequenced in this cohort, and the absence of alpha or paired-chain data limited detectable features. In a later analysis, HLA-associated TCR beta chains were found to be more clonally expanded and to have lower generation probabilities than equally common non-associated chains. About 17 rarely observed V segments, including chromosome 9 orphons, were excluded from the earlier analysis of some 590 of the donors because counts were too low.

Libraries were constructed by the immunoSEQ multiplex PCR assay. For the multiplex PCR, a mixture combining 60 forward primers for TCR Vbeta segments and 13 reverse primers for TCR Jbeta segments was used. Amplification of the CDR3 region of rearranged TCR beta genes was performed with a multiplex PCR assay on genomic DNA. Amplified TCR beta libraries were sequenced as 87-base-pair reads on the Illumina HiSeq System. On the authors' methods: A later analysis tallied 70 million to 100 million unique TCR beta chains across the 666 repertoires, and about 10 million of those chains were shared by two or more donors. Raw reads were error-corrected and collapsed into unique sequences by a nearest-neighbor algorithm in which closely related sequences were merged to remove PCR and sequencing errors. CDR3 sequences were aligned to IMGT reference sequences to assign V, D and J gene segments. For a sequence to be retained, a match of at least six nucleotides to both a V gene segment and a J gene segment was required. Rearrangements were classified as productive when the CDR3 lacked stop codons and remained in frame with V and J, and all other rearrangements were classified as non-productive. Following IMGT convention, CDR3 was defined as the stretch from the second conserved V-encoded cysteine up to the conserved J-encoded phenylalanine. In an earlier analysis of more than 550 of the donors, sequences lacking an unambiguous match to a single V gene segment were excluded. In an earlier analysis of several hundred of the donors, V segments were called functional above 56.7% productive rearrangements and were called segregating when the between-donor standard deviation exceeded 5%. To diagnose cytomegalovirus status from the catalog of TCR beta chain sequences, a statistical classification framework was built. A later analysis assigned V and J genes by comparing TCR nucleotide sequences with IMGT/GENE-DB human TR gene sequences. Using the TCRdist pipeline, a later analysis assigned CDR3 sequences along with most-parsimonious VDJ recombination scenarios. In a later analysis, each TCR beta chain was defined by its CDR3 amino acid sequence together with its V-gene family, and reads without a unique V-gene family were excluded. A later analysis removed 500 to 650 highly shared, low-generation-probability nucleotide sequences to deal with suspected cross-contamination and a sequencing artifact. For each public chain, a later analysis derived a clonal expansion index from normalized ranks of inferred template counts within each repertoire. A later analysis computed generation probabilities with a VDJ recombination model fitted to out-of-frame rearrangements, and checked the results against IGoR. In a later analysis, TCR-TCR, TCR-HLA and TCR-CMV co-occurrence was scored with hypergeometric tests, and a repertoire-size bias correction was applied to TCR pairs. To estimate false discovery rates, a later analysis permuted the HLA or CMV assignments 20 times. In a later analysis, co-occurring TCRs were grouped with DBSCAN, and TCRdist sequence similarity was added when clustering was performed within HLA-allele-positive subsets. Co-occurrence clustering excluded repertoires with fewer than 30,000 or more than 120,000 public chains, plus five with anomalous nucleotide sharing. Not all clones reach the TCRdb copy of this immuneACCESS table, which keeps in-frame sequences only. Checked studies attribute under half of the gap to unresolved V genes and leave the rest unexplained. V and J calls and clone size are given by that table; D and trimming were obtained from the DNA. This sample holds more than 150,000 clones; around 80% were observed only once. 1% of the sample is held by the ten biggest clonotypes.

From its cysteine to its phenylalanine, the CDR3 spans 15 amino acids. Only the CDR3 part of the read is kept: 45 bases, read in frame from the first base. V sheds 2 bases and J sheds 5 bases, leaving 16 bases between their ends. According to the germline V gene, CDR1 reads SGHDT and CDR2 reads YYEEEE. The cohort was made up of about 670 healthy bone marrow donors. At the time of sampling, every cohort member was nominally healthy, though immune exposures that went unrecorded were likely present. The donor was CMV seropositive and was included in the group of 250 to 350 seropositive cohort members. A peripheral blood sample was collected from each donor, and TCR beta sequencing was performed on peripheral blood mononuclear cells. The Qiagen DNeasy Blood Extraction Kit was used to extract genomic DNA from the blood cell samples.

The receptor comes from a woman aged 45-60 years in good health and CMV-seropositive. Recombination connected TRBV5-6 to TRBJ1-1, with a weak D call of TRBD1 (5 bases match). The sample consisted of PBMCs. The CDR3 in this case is CASSFPDRLRTEAFF. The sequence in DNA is TGTGCCAGCAGCTTTCCCGACAGACTTAGAACTGAAGCTTTCTTT.